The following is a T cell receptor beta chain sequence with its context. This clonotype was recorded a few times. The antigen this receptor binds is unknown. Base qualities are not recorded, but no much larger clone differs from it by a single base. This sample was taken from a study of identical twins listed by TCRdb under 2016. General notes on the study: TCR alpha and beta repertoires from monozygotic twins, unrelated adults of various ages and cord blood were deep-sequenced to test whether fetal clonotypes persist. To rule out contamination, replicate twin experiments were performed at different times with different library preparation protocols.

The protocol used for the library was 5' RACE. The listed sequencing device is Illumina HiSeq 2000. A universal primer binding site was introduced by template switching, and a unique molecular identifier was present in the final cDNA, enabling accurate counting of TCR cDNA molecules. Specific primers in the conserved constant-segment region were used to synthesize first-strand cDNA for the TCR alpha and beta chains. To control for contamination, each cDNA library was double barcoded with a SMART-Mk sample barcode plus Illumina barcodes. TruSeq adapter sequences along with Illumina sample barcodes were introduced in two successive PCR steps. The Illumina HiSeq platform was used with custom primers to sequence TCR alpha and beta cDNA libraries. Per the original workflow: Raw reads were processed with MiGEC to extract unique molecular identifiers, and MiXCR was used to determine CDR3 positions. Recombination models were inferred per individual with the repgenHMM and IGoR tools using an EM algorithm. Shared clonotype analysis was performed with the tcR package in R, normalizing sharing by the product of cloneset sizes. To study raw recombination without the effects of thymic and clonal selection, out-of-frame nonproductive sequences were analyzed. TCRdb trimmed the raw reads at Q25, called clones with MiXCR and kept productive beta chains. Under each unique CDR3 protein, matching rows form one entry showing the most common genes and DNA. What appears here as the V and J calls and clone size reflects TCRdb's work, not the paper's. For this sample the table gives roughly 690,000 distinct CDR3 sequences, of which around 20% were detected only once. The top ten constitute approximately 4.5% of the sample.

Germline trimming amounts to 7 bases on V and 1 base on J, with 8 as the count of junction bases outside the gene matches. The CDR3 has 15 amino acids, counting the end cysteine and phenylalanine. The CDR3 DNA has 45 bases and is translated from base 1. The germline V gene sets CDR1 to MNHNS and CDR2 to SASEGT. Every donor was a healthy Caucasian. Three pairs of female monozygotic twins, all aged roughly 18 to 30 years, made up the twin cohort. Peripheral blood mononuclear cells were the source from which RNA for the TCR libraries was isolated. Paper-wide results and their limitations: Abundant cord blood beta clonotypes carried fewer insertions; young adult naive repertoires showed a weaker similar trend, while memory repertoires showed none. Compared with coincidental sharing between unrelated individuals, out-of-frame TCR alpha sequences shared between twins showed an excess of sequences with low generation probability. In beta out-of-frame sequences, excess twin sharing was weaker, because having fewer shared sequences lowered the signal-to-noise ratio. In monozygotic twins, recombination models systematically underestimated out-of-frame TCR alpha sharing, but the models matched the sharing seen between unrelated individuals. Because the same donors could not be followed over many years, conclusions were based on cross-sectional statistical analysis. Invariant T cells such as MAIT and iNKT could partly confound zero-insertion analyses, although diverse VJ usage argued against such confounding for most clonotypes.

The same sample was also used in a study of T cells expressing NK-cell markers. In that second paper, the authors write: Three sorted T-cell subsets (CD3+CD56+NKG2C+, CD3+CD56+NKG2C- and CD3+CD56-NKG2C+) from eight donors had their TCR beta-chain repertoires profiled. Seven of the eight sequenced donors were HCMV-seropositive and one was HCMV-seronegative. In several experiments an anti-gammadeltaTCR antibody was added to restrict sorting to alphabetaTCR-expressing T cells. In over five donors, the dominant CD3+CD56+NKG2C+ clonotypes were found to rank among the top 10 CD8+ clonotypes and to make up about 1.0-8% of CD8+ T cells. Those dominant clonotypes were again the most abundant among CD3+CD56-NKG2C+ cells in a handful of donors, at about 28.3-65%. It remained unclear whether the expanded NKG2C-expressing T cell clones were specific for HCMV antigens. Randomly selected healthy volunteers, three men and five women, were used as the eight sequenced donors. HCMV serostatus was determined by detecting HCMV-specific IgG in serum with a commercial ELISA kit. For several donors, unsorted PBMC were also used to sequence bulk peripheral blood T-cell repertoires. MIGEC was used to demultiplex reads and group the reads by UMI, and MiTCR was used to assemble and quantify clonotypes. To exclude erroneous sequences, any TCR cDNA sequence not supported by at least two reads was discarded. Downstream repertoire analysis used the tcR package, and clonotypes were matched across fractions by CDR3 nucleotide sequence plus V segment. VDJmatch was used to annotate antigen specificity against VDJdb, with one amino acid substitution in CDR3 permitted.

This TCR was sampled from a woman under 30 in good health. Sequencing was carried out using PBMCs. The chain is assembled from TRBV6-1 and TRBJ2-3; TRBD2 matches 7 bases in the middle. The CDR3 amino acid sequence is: CASISEGRGTDTQYF. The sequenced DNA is TGTGCCAGCATCTCGGAGGGGAGGGGCACAGATACGCAGTATTTT.